This passage covers 14 T cell receptor beta chains from one sample sequenced in a study of spatial heterogeneity in lung cancer. A single record per CDR3 protein comes from TCRdb applying MiXCR to the 5' RACE reads. Counted here are some 8,900 distinct CDR3 sequences, roughly 4.8% occurring once; the ten biggest clones make up 25% to 35%. Time point defined: sample taken at primary tumor resection. The sequenced material consisted of unsorted whole RNA from tumor, nontumor lung or frozen PBMC. The sample consisted of PBMCs, taken at surgery. The receptors were gathered from a male donor with early-stage non-small cell lung cancer.

The sample holds many counts of this clonotype. This beta chain is a stray read from a library made for alpha chains; its abundance is not meaningful. This chain links TRBV7-2 with TRBJ1-2; D gene ambiguous. Trimming left V 1 base short and J 5 bases short, with 11 bases between. Germline values: CDR1 SGHTA, CDR2 FQGNSA. This CDR3 has 14 amino acids. The CDR3 DNA reads as TGTGCCAGCAGCTTAGTCGGGGTGGGATATGGCTACACCTTC. Translated: CASSLVGVGYGYTF.

This clonotype was seen many times. This beta chain was picked up by a library intended for alpha chains and is off target, so its count carries little meaning. V is TRBV7-2 and J is TRBJ2-1; tentatively, D is TRBD1 (5 bases). V gave up 2 bases and J gave up 3 bases, with 14 bases separating them. Germline loops: CDR1 SGHTA, CDR2 FQGNSA. This CDR3 comprises 16 residues. The chain's CDR3 is CASSLQGTRFYNEQFF. The CDR3 DNA follows: TGTGCCAGCAGCTTACAGGGAACACGGTTCTACAATGAGCAGTTCTTC.

In its sample, this clonotype is medium-sized (0.01 to 0.1%). Since it is a stray read in a library aimed at alpha chains, this beta chain has a size that is not meaningful. The rearrangement links TRBV20-1 to TRBJ2-1; D perhaps matches TRBD2 (5 bases). Germline CDR1 reads DFQATT; CDR2 reads SNEGSKA (reference sequence). The V gene lost 0 bases and the J gene lost 10 bases, with 7 bases spanning the gap. This CDR3 is 11 amino acids long. In nucleotides, the CDR3 is TGCAGTGCTAGAGAGGAGCGGGAGCAGTTCTTC. Its translation: CSAREEREQFF.

Sample share makes this clonotype medium-sized. This beta chain is an off-target read within a library intended for alpha chains, so its frequency means little. The genes are TRBV9 and TRBJ2-2, with 7 bases identical to TRBD2. Germline loops: CDR1 SGDLS, CDR2 YYNGEE. V shed 0 bases and J 3 bases; nucleotides not matched to a gene: 14. CDR3 size: 19 residues. CDR3 residues: CASSVGLATLGSDTGELFF. For the CDR3, the DNA is TGTGCCAGCAGCGTAGGACTAGCCACCCTCGGCTCCGACACCGGGGAGCTGTTTTTT.

Ten or more counts support this clonotype. This beta chain lies outside the target of a library built for alpha chains; its clone size means little. The chain uses TRBV7-2 and TRBJ1-4; a possible D gene is TRBD1 (6 bases). The CDR3 loop spans 15 amino acids. From germline, CDR1 is SGHTA and CDR2 FQGNSA. V lost 0 bases and J lost 8, with 13 bases in between. CDR3: CASSLAGGSSEKLFF. The CDR3 nucleotides are TGTGCCAGCAGCTTAGCTGGGGGCTCCTCAGAAAAACTGTTTTTT.

This clonotype came up many times. As an off-target read in a library built for alpha chains, this beta chain has a frequency of little significance. The V call is TRBV6-2 or TRBV6-3, the J call TRBJ2-4; TRBD2 matches 8 bases. V dropped 8 bases and J dropped 3; count of bases not matched to a gene: 9. From germline, CDR1 is MNHEY and CDR2 SVGEGT. The CDR3 sequence is 15 residues long. The CDR3 region is CASARLAIGKNIQYF. As DNA, the CDR3 is TGTGCCAGCGCCCGACTAGCGATTGGCAAAAACATTCAGTACTTC.

This clonotype occurred many times. This beta chain appears as a stray read in a library generated for alpha chains; its size is not informative. The rearrangement uses TRBV10-3 and TRBJ2-1; D is uncertain. Germline CDR1 reads ENHRY; CDR2 reads SYGVKD. The V gene lost 1 base and the J gene lost 6 bases, with 7 bases spanning the gap. The length of the CDR3 is 13 residues. The CDR3 loop reads CAISELGSNEQFF. In DNA, the CDR3 is TGTGCCATCAGTGAGTTAGGGTCCAATGAGCAGTTCTTC.

At least ten counts were recorded for this clonotype. The library was prepared for alpha chains; this beta chain is a stray read, so its frequency means little. The J gene is TRBJ2-5, the V gene TRBV7-9, with a tentative D call TRBD2 (5 bases). The germline V and J ends were trimmed by 0 bases and 2 bases, with 10 bases remaining between them. The length of the CDR3 is 15 residues. The germline V gene encodes CDR1 SEHNR and CDR2 FQNEAQ (reference sequence). CDR3: CASSLAMGGQETQYF. The DNA of the CDR3 is TGTGCCAGCAGCTTAGCGATGGGCGGGCAAGAGACCCAGTACTTC.

This clonotype came up many times. The library was designed around alpha chains, so this beta chain is a stray read whose abundance carries little weight. The chain combines TRBV7-2 with TRBJ1-5; D is ambiguous. Trimming removed 1 base at V and 5 bases at J, with 6 bases between. This CDR3 region has 13 residues. CDR1 and CDR2 from the germline V gene are SGHTA and FQGNSA. The CDR3 DNA reads as TGTGCCAGCAGCTTAGACCCTCATCAGCCCCAGCATTTT. This gives the protein CASSLDPHQPQHF.

Sample share makes this clonotype medium-sized. Found in a library prepared for alpha chains, this beta chain is an off-target read, and its abundance has little meaning. This sequence joins TRBV29-1 and TRBJ1-4, with D unresolved. V was trimmed by 7 bases and J by 7 bases, leaving 13 bases between them. CDR1 and CDR2 from the germline V gene are SQVTM and ANQGSEA. This CDR3 has 12 residues. The CDR3 nucleotides are TGCAGCGGAACACGACAAGGTGAAAAACTGTTTTTT. This codes for CSGTRQGEKLFF. The full variable domain, with the rest looked up from reference TRBV29-1 and TRBJ1-4, is SAVISQKPSRDICQRGTSLTIQCQVDSQVTMMFWYRQQPGQSLTLIATANQGSEATYESGFVIDKFPISRPNLTFSTLTVSNMSPEDSSIYLCSGTRQGEKLFFGSGTQLSVL.

There are many counts of this clonotype. Because this beta chain is a stray read in a library intended to capture alpha chains, its abundance should not be given much weight. The chain joins TRBV7-2 to TRBJ1-4; TRBD1 matches at 7 bases. Germline CDR1 and CDR2: SGHTA and FQGNSA. The CDR3 spans 15 residues. Trimming took 5 bases from V and 7 from J; bases not matched to a gene: 10. CDR3 protein: CASSGQRQGGEKLFF. DNA for the CDR3: TGTGCCAGCAGCGGGCAACGACAGGGTGGTGAAAAACTGTTTTTT.

This clonotype showed up many times. Found in a library prepared for alpha chains, this beta chain is an off-target read, and its abundance has little meaning. V is TRBV12-3 or TRBV12-4 and J is TRBJ2-7, with 7 nucleotides matching TRBD1. The CDR3 is 14 amino acids. Trimming removed 4 bases from V and 2 bases from J; junction bases left unmatched: 5. This CDR3 reads CASSSRQGAYEQYF. The CDR3 DNA sequence: TGTGCCAGCAGTTCACGACAGGGAGCCTACGAGCAGTACTTC.

This clonotype was observed a handful of times. Little can be read into the size of this beta chain, an off-target read in a library designed for alpha chains. The gene calls are TRBV5-1 and TRBJ1-5; 12 bases line up with TRBD1. CDR3 size: 16 residues. Trimming took 0 bases from V and 7 from J; bases not matched to a gene: 5. Per the germline V gene, CDR1 is SGHRS and CDR2 is YFSETQ. The CDR3 DNA is TGCGCCAGCAGCTTGGGTGGGACAGGGGGCGGCCAGCCCCAGCATTTT. This encodes CASSLGGTGGGQPQHF.

This clonotype was observed at least ten times. This beta chain lies outside the target of a library built for alpha chains; its clone size means little. The chain combines TRBV10-3 with TRBJ2-3; TRBD2 is a possible D gene (6 bases). CDR1 is ENHRY and CDR2 is SYGVKD in the germline V gene. The V end lost 4 bases, the J end lost 4 bases, and 15 bases lay between the germline ends. The CDR3 contains 15 residues. Here the CDR3 reads CAISGTTSGSDTQYF. Here the CDR3 DNA reads TGTGCCATCAGTGGAACGACTAGTGGCTCAGATACGCAGTATTTT.